This is a list of T cell receptor beta chains from one sample in a study of blood T cell repertoires in COVID-19. Method: immunoSEQ multiplex PCR; TCRdb's copy keeps in-frame clones and lacks some. Here the sample spans a few hundred thousand clones, about 86% being singletons. The sequenced sample consisted of peripheral blood. The receptors shown here come from a woman aged 55-70 years with COVID-19, enrolled during active disease. Each CDR3 is given with its conserved first and last residue. Each record gives: V gene, J gene, clone size, D gene, CDR3 protein, CDR3 DNA. The D gene is left open where the match is weak. Some rows mark clone size as missing; the rest say once, few, many or name a class of expanded clone.

TRBV5-6,TRBJ2-4,.,.,CASSSPGDLAKNIQYF,TGTGCCAGCAGCTCTCCTGGAGACTTAGCCAAAAACATTCAGTACTTC
TRBV5-1,TRBJ1-3,.,.,CASSFGSSGNTIYF,TGCGCCAGCAGCTTTGGGAGCTCTGGAAACACCATATATTTT
TRBV5-6,TRBJ1-5,few,.,CASSLGAGNQPQHF,TGTGCCAGCAGCCTAGGGGCAGGGAATCAGCCCCAGCATTTT
TRBV14,TRBJ2-7,once,TRBD2,CASSQEGGLFYEQYF,TGTGCCAGCAGCCAAGAGGGAGGGTTATTCTACGAGCAGTACTTC
TRBV29-1,TRBJ1-1,.,.,CSVETGIRAEAFF,TGCAGCGTTGAAACGGGGATTAGGGCTGAAGCTTTCTTT
TRBV7-8,TRBJ2-1,.,.,CASLAATGYNEQFF,TGTGCCAGCTTAGCGGCAACTGGCTACAATGAGCAGTTCTTC
TRBV7-9,TRBJ1-2,.,.,CASSLLRDGYTF,TGTGCCAGCAGTCTTTTGAGGGATGGCTACACCTTC
TRBV7-3,TRBJ2-2,.,TRBD2,CASSPSHRGGITGELFF,TGTGCCAGCAGCCCATCCCACCGGGGGGGCATCACCGGGGAGCTGTTTTTT
TRBV19,TRBJ2-3,.,.,CASSIQGWTDTQYF,TGTGCCAGTAGTATACAGGGTTGGACAGATACGCAGTATTTT
TRBV5-1,TRBJ2-1,.,TRBD1,CASGPDRGSYNEQFF,TGCGCCAGCGGCCCCGACAGGGGGTCCTACAATGAGCAGTTCTTC